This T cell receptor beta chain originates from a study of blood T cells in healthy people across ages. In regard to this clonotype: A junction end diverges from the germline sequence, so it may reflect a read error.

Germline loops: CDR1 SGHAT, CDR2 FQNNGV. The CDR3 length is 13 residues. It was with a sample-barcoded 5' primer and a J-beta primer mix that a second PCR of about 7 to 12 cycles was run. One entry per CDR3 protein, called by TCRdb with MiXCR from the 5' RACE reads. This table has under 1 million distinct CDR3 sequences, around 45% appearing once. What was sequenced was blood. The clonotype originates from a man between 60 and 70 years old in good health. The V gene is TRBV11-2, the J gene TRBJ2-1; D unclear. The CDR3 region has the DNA TGTGTCAGCAGCACCCCTTGGAACAATGAGCAGTTCTTC. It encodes CVSSTPWNNEQFF. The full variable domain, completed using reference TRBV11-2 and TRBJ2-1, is EAGVAQSPRYKIIEKRQSVAFWCNPISGHATLYWYQQILGQGPKLLIQFQNNGVVDDSQLPKDRFSAERLKGVDSTLKIQPAKLEDSAVYLCVSSTPWNNEQFFGPGTRLTVL.